Listed here is a single T cell receptor (beta chain). Its target is unknown. Deep-level assay runs were performed. Only in-frame clones appear in the TCRdb table, and some are missing; sequencing was by immunoSEQ multiplex PCR. The sample contains around 1.5 million clones, 98% of which appear only once. The V and J ends lost 7 bases and 5 bases respectively, with 17 bases between them. CDR3 length: 14 residues. CDR1 and CDR2 (germline): MDHEN, SYDVKM. Those who donated, Caucasian adults without exception, all lived in Nashville, Tennessee. CD4+ cells underwent separation, giving CD45RA+ naive and CD45RA-negative memory subsets. The data belong to a study of shared clonotypes between healthy human individuals. General observations from the study: Against clonotypes common to all four donors, non-shared ones had lower generation probabilities.

Source material: naive CD4+ T cells sorted from blood. Indicated subset: CD45RA+ positively selected. The TCR originated in a man aged 30 to 45 in good health. The chain uses TRBV28 and TRBJ2-5; D may be TRBD1 (5 bases). In DNA form, the CDR3 reads TGTGCCAGCAAGGGGCGAAAGGGGTTGGAGACCCAGTACTTC. It yields the protein CASKGRKGLETQYF.